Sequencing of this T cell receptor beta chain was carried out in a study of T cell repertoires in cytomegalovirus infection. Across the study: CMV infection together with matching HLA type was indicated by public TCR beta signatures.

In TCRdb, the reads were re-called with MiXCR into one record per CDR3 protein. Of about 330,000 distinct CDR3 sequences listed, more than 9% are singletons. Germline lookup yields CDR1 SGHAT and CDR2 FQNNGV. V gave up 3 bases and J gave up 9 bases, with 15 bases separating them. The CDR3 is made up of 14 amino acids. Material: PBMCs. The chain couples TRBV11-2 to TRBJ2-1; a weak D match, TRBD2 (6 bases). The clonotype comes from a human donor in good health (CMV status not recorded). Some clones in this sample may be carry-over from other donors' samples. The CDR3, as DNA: TGTGCCAGCAGCTTTATAGCGGATACGGGTGAGCAGTTCTTC. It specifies CASSFIADTGEQFF. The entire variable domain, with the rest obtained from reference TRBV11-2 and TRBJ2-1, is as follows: EAGVAQSPRYKIIEKRQSVAFWCNPISGHATLYWYQQILGQGPKLLIQFQNNGVVDDSQLPKDRFSAERLKGVDSTLKIQPAKLEDSAVYLCASSFIADTGEQFFGPGTRLTVL.